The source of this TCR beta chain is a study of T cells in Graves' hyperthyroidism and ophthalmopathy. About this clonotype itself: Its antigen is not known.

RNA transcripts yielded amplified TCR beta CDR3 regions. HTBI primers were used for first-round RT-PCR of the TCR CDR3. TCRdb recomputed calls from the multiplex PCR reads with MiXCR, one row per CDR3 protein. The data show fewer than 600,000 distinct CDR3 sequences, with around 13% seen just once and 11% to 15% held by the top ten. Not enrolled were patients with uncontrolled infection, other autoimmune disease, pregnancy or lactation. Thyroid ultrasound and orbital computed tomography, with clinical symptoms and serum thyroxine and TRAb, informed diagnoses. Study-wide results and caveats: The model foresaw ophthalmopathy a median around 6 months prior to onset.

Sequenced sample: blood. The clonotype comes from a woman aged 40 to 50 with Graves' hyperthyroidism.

The DNA for the CDR3 is TGCGCCAGCAGCCCGGGGCCATCTGGTGAAAAACTGTTTTTT. Its translation: CASSPGPSGEKLFF. The chain has TRBV4-1 and TRBJ1-4; tentatively, D is TRBD1 (5 bases). V shed 4 bases and J shed 7 bases, with 13 bases lying between them. The CDR3 spans 14 residues. Germline-derived CDR1 and CDR2 are MGHRA and YSYEKL.